The entry below describes one T cell receptor beta chain. This record comes from a study of blood T cell repertoires in COVID-19. For the study at large: From the United States, Italy and Spain came samples of acute and convalescent COVID-19. T cells, B-cell-depleted T cells, or PBMCs supplied cDNA or gDNA.

Trimming shortened V by 6 bases and J by 3 bases, and 17 bases separated the two germline ends. CDR1 MNHNY and CDR2 SVGAGI come from the germline V gene (reference sequence). This CDR3 has 15 residues. In the authors' methods: Nucleated cell number was recorded as an estimate derived from reference gene primer amplification. Generated by immunoSEQ multiplex PCR, the TCRdb table keeps only in-frame clones and is missing some. V, J and clone size derive from that table, while D and trimming were established from the DNA sequence. The top ten clones hold approximately 3.1% of a sample with about 15,000 clones, about 90% of them seen once.

The sequenced material came from peripheral blood. This receptor was taken from a human donor in a cohort sampled during active COVID-19. V is TRBV6-6 and J is TRBJ1-1, with TRBD1 as a possible D gene (6 bases). CDR3 loop: CASRGGAASYTEAFF. CDR3 bases: TGTGCCAGCAGGGGGGGGGCAGCCAGCTACACTGAAGCTTTCTTT.